Below, 8 T cell receptor beta chains from the same sample are listed, as sequenced in a study of T-cell reconstitution after alpha-beta-depleted transplantation in children. Preparation of the TCRbeta library used unique molecular identifiers. TCRdb recomputed calls from the PCR reads with MiXCR, one row per CDR3 protein. The sample lists 150,000 to 250,000 distinct CDR3 sequences, 5% to 6.5% occurring once. This specimen consisted of PBMCs, obtained before TCRalphabeta/CD19-depleted stem cell transplant. These receptors all stem from a girl under three years old with combined immunodeficiency, due to receive a stem cell transplant.

This clonotype was picked up a small number of times. The chain combines TRBV12-3 or TRBV12-4 with TRBJ1-5; 8 nucleotides line up with TRBD1. V lost 1 base, J lost 0 bases, and 8 bases stayed unmatched. This CDR3 is 18 amino acids long. The CDR3 loop reads CASSLVVTTGGSNQPQHF. The DNA of the CDR3 is TGTGCCAGCAGTTTAGTAGTCACCACAGGGGGTAGCAATCAGCCCCAGCATTTT.

This clonotype was recorded many times. The rearrangement uses TRBV12-3 or TRBV12-4 and TRBJ2-1; possibly TRBD2 for D (6 bases). This CDR3 contains 14 residues. The V end was cut by 2 bases, the J end by 8 bases, with 13 bases between. The CDR3: CASSLSAGYYEQFF. The CDR3 region has the DNA TGTGCCAGCAGTTTATCGGCGGGATATTATGAGCAGTTCTTC.

This clonotype occurred many times. The rearrangement links TRBV11-2 to TRBJ2-1; TRBD1 is a possible D gene (6 bases). The CDR3 consists of 21 residues. The germline gives CDR1 SGHAT, CDR2 FQNNGV. Trimming pared 1 base from V and 0 bases from J, leaving 25 bases between. The CDR3 DNA follows: TGTGCCAGCAGCTTAGTATACTCGCCAGGGGACCCAAGGAGCTCCTACAATGAGCAGTTCTTC. It is translated as CASSLVYSPGDPRSSYNEQFF.

The table lists this clonotype with many counts. The rearrangement uses TRBV6-1 and TRBJ2-5, with D tentatively TRBD1 or TRBD2 (5 bases each). Germline assignment: CDR1 MNHNS and CDR2 SASEGT. V lost 10 bases and J 4 bases, leaving 19 bases between the germline ends. This CDR3 has 14 amino acids. The CDR3 nucleotides read TGTGCCATACGTAGCGCCATTGGGGGAGAGACCCAGTACTTC. Translating gives CAIRSAIGGETQYF.

Many counts were recorded for this clonotype. This chain links TRBV12-3 or TRBV12-4 with TRBJ1-5; D perhaps matches TRBD1 (5 bases). This CDR3 comprises 15 residues. The V gene lost 5 bases and the J gene lost 0 bases, with 11 bases spanning the gap. The CDR3 sequence is CASSPVTDSNQPQHF. In DNA form, the CDR3 reads TGTGCCAGCAGTCCTGTGACAGATAGCAATCAGCCCCAGCATTTT.

Ten or more counts support this clonotype. The chain joins TRBV7-9 to TRBJ2-1; D is possibly TRBD1 or TRBD2 (5 bases each). The V gene's germline CDR1 is SEHNR and CDR2 FQNEAQ (reference sequence). The CDR3 is 16 residues long. Trimming removed 6 bases from V and 10 bases from J, with 25 bases in between. This chain's CDR3 is CASSLTGTRRMREQFF. The DNA of the CDR3 is TGTGCCAGCAGTCTTACCGGGACCCGCAGAATGCGCGAGCAGTTCTTC.

This clonotype was detected many times. The chain employs TRBV9 and TRBJ2-3, with 14 bases that match TRBD2. This CDR3 contains 16 residues. Germline V CDR1 and CDR2: SGDLS, YYNGEE. V shed 4 bases and J 4 bases; nucleotides not matched to a gene: 5. CDR3 sequence: CASSPGTSGSSDTQYF. The DNA for the CDR3 is TGTGCCAGCAGCCCAGGGACTAGCGGGAGTTCAGATACGCAGTATTTT.

In this sample, this clonotype turned up many times. The chain recombines TRBV24-1 with TRBJ1-4; D uncertain. The V and J ends lost 3 bases and 4 bases respectively, with 8 bases between them. The length of the CDR3 is 14 residues. Germline V gene data show CDR1 as KGHDR and CDR2 as SFDVKD. The CDR3 DNA follows: TGTGCCACCAGTGATCACAGCAATAATGAAAAACTGTTTTTT. This sequence encodes CATSDHSNNEKLFF.